This TCR beta chain appears in the sequencing data of a study of OX40 agonist ivuxolimab in advanced cancers. Study background: The dose of intravenous ivuxolimab that patients received every 2 weeks ranged from 0.01 to 10 mg/kg. Hepatocellular carcinoma, melanoma, renal cell or head and neck cancer was diagnosed in the dose-escalation patients. The dose-escalation cohort was around 83% male, with a mean age of about 60 years, ranging roughly 20 to 90. Enrollees could have had prior anti-PD-1, anti-PD-L1 or anti-CTLA-4 therapy, which over 35% had received.

The repertoire was sequenced with immunoSEQ multiplex PCR; TCRdb's copy has only in-frame clones and lacks some. The sample holds 77,000 or so clones, 81% seen once. This receptor was taken from an adult with an advanced solid tumor such as melanoma, head and neck, liver or kidney cancer. The sequencing used CD4+ or CD8+ T cells sorted from blood, collected in a trial of the OX40 agonist ivuxolimab.

The CDR3 bases are TGTGCCAGCAGCTTAGCCCGTAGCACAGATACGCAGTATTTT. It yields the protein CASSLARSTDTQYF. This chain links TRBV7-2 with TRBJ2-3; D gene uncertain. Looked up from germline, CDR1 is SGHTA and CDR2 is FQGNSA. V dropped 0 bases and J dropped 0 bases, with 4 bases sitting between them. This CDR3 region has 14 residues.